The TCR beta chain described here comes from a study of a mutant IDH1 vaccine in newly diagnosed glioma. Overall study results and limits: Among patients, approximately 93% showed immune responses induced by the vaccine. Among top peripheral T cell clonotypes, changes seemed unrelated to pseudoprogression.

The germline V gene encodes CDR1 MNHEY and CDR2 SMNVEV (reference sequence). This CDR3 region has 20 residues. V gave up 1 base and J gave up 0 bases, with 21 bases separating them. As for time point: week 23, last vaccination. In the vaccine, a single dose held 300 ug of the mutant IDH1 20-mer peptide, along with topical imiquimod. Concerning this clone: Antigen unknown.

Repertoires were generated with immunoSEQ multiplex PCR, while TCRdb's copy carries only in-frame clones and drops some. This table holds roughly 43,000 clones, about four fifths found once. The chain links TRBV27 to TRBJ2-2; the D call may be TRBD1 or TRBD2 (5 bases each). This sample comprised PBMCs, obtained from a glioma patient whose treatment included an IDH1 peptide vaccine. This TCR came from a young woman with glioma. Some clones in this sample may be carry-over from other donors' samples. The DNA for the CDR3 is TGTGCCAGCAGTTTATATGGGGGTAGGGGCGGACACACGAACACCGGGGAGCTGTTTTTT. It specifies CASSLYGGRGGHTNTGELFF.